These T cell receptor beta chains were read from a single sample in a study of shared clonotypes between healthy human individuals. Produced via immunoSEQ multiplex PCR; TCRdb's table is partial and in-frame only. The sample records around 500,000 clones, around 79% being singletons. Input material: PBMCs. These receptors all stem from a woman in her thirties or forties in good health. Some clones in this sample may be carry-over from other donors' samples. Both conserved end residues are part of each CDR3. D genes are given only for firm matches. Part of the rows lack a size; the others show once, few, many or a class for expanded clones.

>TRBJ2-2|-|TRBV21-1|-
CASSKDSGSRTGELFF
TGTGCCAGCAGCAAAGACAGCGGGAGTCGAACCGGGGAGCTGTTTTTT
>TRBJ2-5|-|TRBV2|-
CASSEEGRGGKETQYF
TGTGCCAGCAGTGAAGAGGGTAGGGGTGGGAAGGAGACCCAGTACTTC
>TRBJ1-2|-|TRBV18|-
CASSPGGDYGYTF
TGTGCCAGCTCACCAGGGGGGGACTATGGCTACACCTTC
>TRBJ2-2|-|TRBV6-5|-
CASIQGGGTGELFF
TGTGCCAGCATCCAGGGAGGGGGCACCGGGGAGCTGTTTTTT
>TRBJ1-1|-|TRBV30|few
CAWADMNTEAFF
TGTGCCTGGGCCGACATGAACACTGAAGCTTTCTTT
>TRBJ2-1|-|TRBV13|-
CASSTLAFYNEQFF
TGTGCCAGCAGCACGTTAGCGTTTTACAATGAGCAGTTCTTC
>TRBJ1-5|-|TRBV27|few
CASKGLGSNQPQHF
TGTGCCAGCAAGGGTTTAGGGAGCAATCAGCCCCAGCATTTT
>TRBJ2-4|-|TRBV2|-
CASSENPWASLKNIQYF
TGTGCCAGCAGTGAAAACCCCTGGGCTAGCTTGAAAAACATTCAGTACTTC
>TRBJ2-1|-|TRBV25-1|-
CASSEWVLEQFF
TGTGCCAGCAGTGAATGGGTCCTTGAGCAGTTCTTC
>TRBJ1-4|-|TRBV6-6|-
CASRGPLANEKLFF
TGTGCCAGCAGGGGACCCCTGGCTAATGAAAAACTGTTTTTT
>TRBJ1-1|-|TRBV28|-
CASRDPPATEAFF
TGTGCCAGTCGGGACCCCCCGGCCACTGAAGCTTTCTTT
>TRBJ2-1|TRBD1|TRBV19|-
CASSTPGQGYNEQFF
TGTGCCAGTAGTACCCCGGGACAGGGTTACAATGAGCAGTTCTTC
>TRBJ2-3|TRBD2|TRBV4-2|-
CASSRMDLAGDTDTQYF
TGTGCCAGCAGCCGCATGGATCTAGCGGGAGACACAGATACGCAGTATTTT
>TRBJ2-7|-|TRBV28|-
CASSLRIVDEQYF
TGTGCCAGCAGTTTGAGGATTGTGGACGAGCAGTACTTC
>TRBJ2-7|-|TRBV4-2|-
CASSQVGQYYEQYF
TGTGCCAGCAGCCAAGTCGGACAGTACTACGAGCAGTACTTC
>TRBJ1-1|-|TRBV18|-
CASSRTANTEAFF
TGTGCCAGCTCGAGGACCGCGAACACTGAAGCTTTCTTT
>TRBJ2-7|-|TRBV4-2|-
CASSPEGGEQYF
TGTGCCAGCAGCCCGGAGGGCGGCGAGCAGTACTTC
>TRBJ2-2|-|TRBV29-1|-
CSVRVTGDGELFF
TGCAGCGTTCGCGTGACTGGGGACGGGGAGCTGTTTTTT
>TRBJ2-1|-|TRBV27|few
CASSLGAYTLAYNEQFF
TGTGCCAGCAGTTTAGGAGCCTACACACTGGCCTACAATGAGCAGTTCTTC
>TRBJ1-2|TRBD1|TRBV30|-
CAWRDRGGNYGYTF
TGTGCCTGGAGAGACAGGGGGGGAAACTATGGCTACACCTTC
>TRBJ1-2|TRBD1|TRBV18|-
CASSPPGQGNYGYTF
TGTGCCAGCTCACCACCGGGACAGGGAAACTATGGCTACACCTTC
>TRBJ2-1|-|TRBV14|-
CASSARAKDEQFF
TGTGCCAGCAGCGCGAGAGCTAAAGATGAGCAGTTCTTC
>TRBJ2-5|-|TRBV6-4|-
CASSLADHLLYF
TGTGCCAGCAGCCTCGCGGACCACCTTTTGTACTTC
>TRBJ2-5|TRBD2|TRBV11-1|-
CASSLGSGRYQETQYF
TGTGCCAGCAGCTTAGGTAGCGGGAGGTATCAAGAGACCCAGTACTTC